This T cell receptor (beta chain) appears in the sequencing data of a study of post-analysis software for immune sequencing data. At the level of the study: Patients had relapsing-remitting, secondary progressive or progressive-relapsing multiple sclerosis; some lacked subtype.

About this clonotype itself: The target antigen is unknown.

Sequencing libraries made from TCR beta cDNA carried unique molecular identifiers. In TCRdb, the PCR reads were re-called with MiXCR into one record per CDR3 protein. Here the sample spans roughly 670,000 distinct CDR3 sequences, 59% being singletons. Overall study findings and caveats: Samples prepared in the same batch strongly co-clustered by F measure. Higher frequency in patients than in controls was seen for roughly 5 TRBV segments, with TRBV5-6, TRBV5-1 and TRBV20-1 among them. Normalized Chao1 diversity was significantly lower in multiple sclerosis patients than in controls.

V was shortened by 5 bases and J by 2 bases, with 15 bases between the two germline ends. The CDR3 runs to 15 residues. The chain employs TRBV12-3 or TRBV12-4 and TRBJ2-5; TRBD2 is a possible D gene (5 bases). The TCR was taken from a girl aged 2-15 years with multiple sclerosis. The source material was blood. CDR3 sequence (DNA): TGTGCCAGCAGTCCGACGCACGGGATACAAGAGACCCAGTACTTC. It translates to CASSPTHGIQETQYF.